One T cell receptor beta chain is described in this entry. Its antigen is still unknown. This CDR3 spans 14 amino acids. Trimming pared 0 bases from V and 6 bases from J, leaving 9 bases between. The germline CDR1 and CDR2 sequences are SGHRS and YFSETQ. These data belong to a study of chemoradiotherapy in HPV16-positive cancers. Study-level information: A couple of HPV16-positive patients' cells yielded candidate HPV-specific clones and common motifs. Study-wide results and caveats: During treatment, candidate HPV-specific clones and E7-related motifs expanded in tumor.

Only in-frame clones appear in the TCRdb table, and some are missing; sequencing was by immunoSEQ multiplex PCR. The sample has 17,000 or so clones, roughly 91% seen once. The material sequenced was blood, taken from a patient who underwent chemoradiotherapy. The rearrangement links TRBV5-1 to TRBJ1-4, with D unresolved. This TCR came from a human donor with HPV-associated anogenital cancer. CDR3 bases: TGCGCCAGCAGCTTGGGGTCAGCTGATGAAAAACTGTTTTTT. It yields the protein CASSLGSADEKLFF.